This record covers a single TCR beta chain. Its antigen remains unidentified. Expressed TCRB transcripts were sequenced because the entire RNA isolate underwent reverse transcription. The protocol was immunoSEQ multiplex PCR, while the TCRdb copy is restricted to in-frame clones and leaves out a portion. In the table there are fewer than 110,000 clones, under 30% of which are singletons. The data are from a study of beta chain features in type 1 diabetes. Study conclusions and caveats: Type 1 diabetes patients had moderately but significantly shorter TCRB CDR3s in all four CD4+ subsets.

The CDR3 spans 17 residues. With 4 bases clipped from V and 2 bases from J, the junction kept 9 bases outside the gene matches. From germline, CDR1 is MNHEY and CDR2 SMNVEV (reference sequence). This receptor was identified in a woman under 30 with type 1 diabetes. The rearrangement uses TRBV27 and TRBJ2-3; 10 nucleotides line up with TRBD2. The sample taken for sequencing was central memory CD4+ T cells from blood. The CDR3 reads CASSSPSGRGNTDTQYF. For the CDR3, the DNA is TGTGCCAGCAGTTCCCCTAGCGGGAGAGGGAACACAGATACGCAGTATTTT.